This TCR beta chain originates from a study of radiotherapy plus CTLA-4 blockade in lung cancer. Study-wide background: Objective response rate was more than 15%; disease control rate, around 30%. General study points: After radiotherapy and ipilimumab, tumor-derived clones expanded in peripheral blood. Interferon-beta and early blood T cell clone dynamics reportedly predicted response best.

Enrolled patients, whose metastatic non-small-cell lung cancer was chemo-refractory, received focal radiation plus CTLA-4 blockade with ipilimumab. This table comes from immunoSEQ multiplex PCR, and its TCRdb copy is limited to in-frame clones, with some not included. The sample has some 98,000 clones; approximately 78% are singletons. A remark on this clone: What it binds is not known.

This receptor was identified in a human donor with non-small cell lung cancer who had a partial response to radiotherapy plus ipilimumab. Sequencing used peripheral blood, obtained from a patient treated with radiotherapy plus ipilimumab.

The CDR3, as DNA: TGTGCCACCAGCAGAGACAGGGGCCGCTCCTATGGCTACACCTTC. As protein: CATSRDRGRSYGYTF. The chain carries TRBV15 and TRBJ1-2, with D possibly TRBD1 on 6 matching bases. Trimming stripped 0 bases from V and 4 bases from J, with 12 bases between. CDR3 size: 15 residues. The germline V gene encodes CDR1 LNHNV and CDR2 YYDKDF (reference sequence).